The clone carrying this TCR beta chain was observed once. The entry originates in a study of blood T cell repertoires in COVID-19. In the study overall: Both acute and convalescent COVID-19 samples were obtained from the United States, Italy and Spain. In each case, the material was cDNA or gDNA derived from T cells, B-cell-depleted T cells, or PBMCs.

This CDR3 comprises 12 residues. V gave up 9 bases and J gave up 4 bases, with 12 bases separating them. CDR1 is MNHNY and CDR2 is SVGAGI in the germline V gene (reference sequence). Original methodology: Amplification from reference gene primers served as the basis for estimated nucleated cell counts. The table came from immunoSEQ multiplex PCR; TCRdb's copy has only in-frame clones and leaves some out. V and J calls and clone size are those listed in that table; D and trimming were worked out from the DNA. The top ten hold about 0.58% of the sample, which has 190,000 or so clones, around 90% seen once.

Sequenced material: peripheral blood. The chain combines TRBV6-6 with TRBJ1-1, with D possibly being TRBD1 (6 bases). The sequence came from a man aged 50-59 years with acute or convalescent COVID-19. The CDR3 spells CASSQGTTEAFF. The CDR3 region has the DNA TGTGCCAGTTCTCAGGGGACCACTGAAGCTTTCTTT.